The rows below give T cell receptor beta chains drawn from one sample of a study of graft-versus-host responses after intestinal transplantation. Using immunoSEQ multiplex PCR, the repertoire was profiled, and TCRdb retains in-frame clones only, with some absent. The sample includes roughly 6,700 clones, approximately 90% of them seen just once. Sequences were derived from PBMCs, sampled roughly 80 days after transplant. Receptor source: a human patient who received an intestinal transplant, so some T cells may come from the graft donor. The CDR3 runs from the conserved cysteine through the conserved F or W. The D gene is left open where the match is weak. Not all rows give a size; the values are once, few, many and, for expanded clones, a class.

size,V,D,J,CDR3,DNA
.,TRBV28,TRBD1,TRBJ2-7,CASSPGTGGRGPSYGQYF,TGTGCCAGCAGCCCCGGGACAGGGGGCCGGGGCCCGTCCTACGGGCAGTACTTC
.,TRBV6-5,.,TRBJ2-5,CASSFGNLKETQYF,TGTGCCAGCAGTTTCGGCAATTTGAAAGAGACCCAGTACTTC
once,TRBV7-8,.,TRBJ2-4,CASSLVAGPAKNIQYF,TGTGCCAGCAGCTTAGTGGCAGGGCCAGCCAAAAACATTCAGTACTTC
.,TRBV6-6,.,TRBJ1-1,CASGIPEGLREAFF,TGTGCCAGCGGTATACCGGAGGGACTGCGAGAAGCTTTCTTT
once,TRBV7-2,.,TRBJ2-3,CASSLALPRGTDTQYF,TGTGCCAGCAGCTTAGCGCTGCCTAGAGGCACAGATACGCAGTATTTT
.,TRBV30,TRBD2,TRBJ2-7,CAWTALAGEPYEQYF,TGTGCCTGGACCGCACTAGCGGGGGAACCCTACGAGCAGTACTTC
.,TRBV9,.,TRBJ2-1,CASSVGGNWVREQFF,TGTGCCAGCAGCGTAGGCGGGAATTGGGTGCGGGAGCAGTTCTTC
.,TRBV2,TRBD2,TRBJ2-1,CASTNYRNSGGAGEQFF,TGTGCCAGCACGAACTACCGGAATAGCGGGGGGGCCGGCGAGCAGTTCTTC
.,TRBV5-1,.,TRBJ2-1,CASSSEGYNEQFF,TGCGCCAGCAGCAGTGAGGGTTACAATGAGCAGTTCTTC
.,TRBV2,.,TRBJ1-1,CASSEVRIQGPNTEAFF,TGTGCCAGCAGTGAAGTCCGAATACAGGGTCCCAACACTGAAGCTTTCTTT
.,TRBV9,.,TRBJ1-5,CASSVSGVSNQPQHF,TGTGCCAGCAGCGTATCGGGGGTGAGCAATCAGCCCCAGCATTTT
.,TRBV30,TRBD1,TRBJ1-4,CAWSGQGGGEKLFF,TGTGCCTGGAGTGGGCAGGGGGGAGGCGAAAAACTGTTTTTT
.,TRBV4-1,.,TRBJ2-2,CASSQDSGTGELFF,TGCGCCAGCAGCCAAGATTCGGGGACCGGGGAGCTGTTTTTT
once,TRBV7-3,.,TRBJ2-5,CASSLGVRETQYF,TGTGCCAGCAGCTTGGGGGTTCGGGAGACCCAGTACTTC
few,TRBV5-1,.,TRBJ1-1,CASSLDTEAFF,TGCGCCAGCAGCTTGGACACTGAAGCTTTCTTT
few,TRBV7-9,TRBD1,TRBJ1-4,CASSSYTGGLREKLFF,TGTGCCAGCAGCTCTTACACAGGGGGCCTTAGAGAAAAACTGTTTTTT
.,TRBV6-5,.,TRBJ2-2,CASSYIRSGELFF,TGTGCCAGCAGTTACATAAGGTCCGGGGAGCTGTTTTTT
.,TRBV6-1,.,TRBJ1-2,CASSEAPGGFDYGYTF,TGTGCCAGCAGTGAAGCCCCCGGGGGGTTTGACTATGGCTACACCTTC
.,TRBV28,.,TRBJ2-5,CASSLRETQYF,TGTGCCAGCAGTTTGAGGGAGACCCAGTACTTC
once,TRBV7-9,.,TRBJ1-2,CASSLGSGIYGYTF,TGTGCCAGCAGCTTAGGGTCAGGGATCTATGGCTACACCTTC
.,TRBV6-5,.,TRBJ2-3,CASSYEGPTDTQYF,TGTGCCAGCAGTTACGAGGGGCCCACAGATACGCAGTATTTT
.,TRBV1,.,TRBJ2-7,CTSSHGRGLAEGLYEQYF,TGCACCAGCAGCCATGGCCGGGGACTAGCGGAGGGTTTATACGAGCAGTACTTC
.,TRBV4-3,.,TRBJ2-5,CASSQEYSGSETQYF,TGCGCCAGCAGCCAAGAGTATTCTGGTTCAGAGACCCAGTACTTC
.,TRBV27,.,TRBJ2-2,CASSLRRGTGELFF,TGTGCCAGCAGTCTCCGCAGGGGAACCGGGGAGCTGTTTTTT
once,TRBV29-1,.,TRBJ1-1,CSVEGTPQNTEAFF,TGCAGCGTTGAGGGAACCCCTCAGAACACTGAAGCTTTCTTT
.,TRBV14,.,TRBJ2-5,CASSQVRTAAYETQYF,TGTGCCAGCAGCCAAGTTCGGACAGCGGCGTATGAGACCCAGTACTTC
.,TRBV5-1,.,TRBJ2-3,CASSLETPLSTDTQYF,TGCGCCAGCAGCTTAGAAACACCACTGAGCACAGATACGCAGTATTTT
few,TRBV15,.,TRBJ2-1,CATSRDYSYNEQFF,TGTGCCACCAGCAGAGATTATTCCTACAATGAGCAGTTCTTC
.,TRBV28,.,TRBJ1-6,CASRPQGFSNSPLHF,TGTGCCAGCAGACCTCAGGGCTTCAGTAATTCACCCCTCCACTTT
.,TRBV15,.,TRBJ1-4,CATSRDLVSTNEKLFF,TGTGCCACCAGCAGAGATCTGGTATCGACTAATGAAAAACTGTTTTTT
.,TRBV6-5,.,TRBJ2-7,CASSYGDTGSYEQYF,TGTGCCAGCAGTTACGGGGACACGGGTTCCTACGAGCAGTACTTC
.,TRBV7-9,TRBD1,TRBJ2-1,CATPGQLDNEQFF,TGTGCCACGCCGGGACAGTTGGACAATGAGCAGTTCTTC
few,TRBV21-1,.,TRBJ1-2,CASSKAHSYGYTF,TGTGCCAGCAGCAAAGCGCATAGCTATGGCTACACCTTC
once,TRBV28,TRBD2,TRBJ2-5,CASSSPLGRGSETQYF,TGTGCCAGCAGTTCTCCCCTGGGGCGGGGGTCGGAGACCCAGTACTTC
.,TRBV5-1,.,TRBJ2-5,CASSLDQETQYF,TGCGCCAGCAGCTTGGACCAAGAGACCCAGTACTTC
.,TRBV27,.,TRBJ2-1,CASSFGSGAREQFF,TGTGCCAGCAGTTTCGGATCGGGGGCAAGGGAGCAGTTCTTC
.,TRBV5-1,.,TRBJ1-4,CASSLRPARDEKLFF,TGCGCCAGCAGCTTGCGACCAGCTAGGGATGAAAAACTGTTTTTT
.,TRBV5-4,.,TRBJ2-2,CASSLFGLSPNTGELFF,TGTGCCAGCAGCTTGTTCGGACTTTCGCCGAACACCGGGGAGCTGTTTTTT
.,TRBV7-9,TRBD1,TRBJ1-1,CASRYQGALEAFF,TGTGCCAGCAGGTATCAGGGGGCACTTGAAGCTTTCTTT
.,TRBV14,.,TRBJ2-1,CASSQTGSSYNEQFF,TGTGCCAGCAGCCAAACCGGGAGCTCCTACAATGAGCAGTTCTTC
.,TRBV25-1,.,TRBJ2-3,CASSPPADDTQYF,TGTGCCAGCAGTCCCCCGGCGGACGATACGCAGTATTTT
.,TRBV7-9,.,TRBJ1-3,CASSLQAGPGNTIYF,TGTGCCAGCAGCTTACAGGCGGGGCCAGGAAACACCATATATTTT
.,TRBV9,.,TRBJ1-2,CASRGSEQGIYGYTF,TGTGCCAGCAGGGGGTCAGAACAGGGAATCTATGGCTACACCTTC
.,TRBV7-2,.,TRBJ2-3,CASSLVSVDTQYF,TGTGCCAGCAGCTTAGTCTCCGTAGATACGCAGTATTTT
.,TRBV7-9,.,TRBJ2-2,CAAGTGLTGELFF,TGTGCCGCCGGGACCGGGTTAACCGGGGAGCTGTTTTTT
.,TRBV27,TRBD1,TRBJ2-7,CASSLSWDSYEQYF,TGTGCCAGCAGTTTATCCTGGGACAGCTACGAGCAGTACTTC
.,TRBV30,.,TRBJ1-3,CAWSVMRRVLSGNTIYF,TGTGCCTGGAGTGTAATGAGGCGAGTCCTATCTGGAAACACCATATATTTT
.,TRBV27,.,TRBJ2-1,CASSIDRESSYNEQFF,TGTGCCAGCAGTATTGACCGCGAGAGCTCCTACAATGAGCAGTTCTTC
.,TRBV5-8,TRBD2,TRBJ2-5,CASSWWTSGLQETQYF,TGTGCCAGCAGTTGGTGGACTAGCGGTTTACAAGAGACCCAGTACTTC
.,TRBV7-2,.,TRBJ1-1,CASSLARLMNTEAFF,TGTGCCAGCAGCTTAGCCCGTCTTATGAACACTGAAGCTTTCTTT
.,TRBV13,TRBD1,TRBJ1-1,CASSFDRGMTEAFF,TGTGCCAGCAGCTTCGACAGGGGAATGACTGAAGCTTTCTTT
.,TRBV5-6,.,TRBJ2-5,CASTRAGEGETQYF,TGTGCCAGCACGCGAGCAGGGGAGGGGGAGACCCAGTACTTC
.,TRBV4-1,TRBD2,TRBJ2-3,CASSHRLAGGQSSTDTQYF,TGCGCCAGCAGCCATAGACTAGCGGGGGGGCAGAGTAGCACAGATACGCAGTATTTT
few,TRBV19,.,TRBJ2-1,CASSMGRALEQFF,TGTGCCAGTAGTATGGGTAGAGCCCTTGAGCAGTTCTTC
.,TRBV27,.,TRBJ1-2,CASSPLTSGGIEGYTF,TGTGCCAGCAGTCCACTCACATCCGGGGGGATTGAAGGCTACACCTTC
.,TRBV6-4,.,TRBJ2-2,CASSETGANTGELFF,TGTGCCAGCAGTGAAACGGGAGCGAACACCGGGGAGCTGTTTTTT
.,TRBV19,.,TRBJ1-1,CASSIDQGPTEAFF,TGTGCCAGTAGTATAGATCAGGGGCCCACTGAAGCTTTCTTT
.,TRBV28,TRBD2,TRBJ2-2,CASRRARWGGGELFF,TGTGCCAGCAGGCGGGCCCGCTGGGGGGGCGGGGAGCTGTTTTTT
.,TRBV4-1,.,TRBJ1-1,CASSQVLVHGGMNTEAFF,TGCGCCAGCAGCCAGGTTTTAGTTCATGGGGGCATGAACACTGAAGCTTTCTTT
once,TRBV6-6,TRBD1,TRBJ2-1,CASSYSLGTGLQFF,TGTGCCAGCAGTTACTCACTAGGGACAGGGCTGCAGTTCTTC